This is a list of T cell receptor beta chains from one sample in a study of blood T cell repertoires in COVID-19. This table comes from immunoSEQ multiplex PCR, and its TCRdb copy is limited to in-frame clones, with some not included. The sample carries about 140,000 clones, about 85% recorded once. Sequenced: peripheral blood. The receptors were gathered from a human donor with COVID-19, enrolled during active disease. The donor label of this sample is uncertain. Both conserved end residues are part of each CDR3. The D gene is left open where the match is weak. Clone sizes are given selectively: once, few, many, or a class where the clone is expanded.

TRBJ2-5 | . | . | TRBV2 | CASNNREGETQYF | TGTGCCAGCAACAACAGGGAAGGAGAGACCCAGTACTTC
TRBJ2-1 | TRBD2 | . | TRBV14 | CASSQAGGIGEQFF | TGTGCCAGCAGCCAAGCGGGGGGGATCGGGGAGCAGTTCTTC
TRBJ2-7 | . | few | TRBV5-1 | CASSSSYEQYF | TGCGCCAGCAGCTCCTCTTACGAGCAGTACTTC
TRBJ2-7 | TRBD2 | . | TRBV5-1 | CASSFQRGVNEQYF | TGCGCCAGCAGCTTTCAGCGGGGAGTCAACGAGCAGTACTTC
TRBJ2-7 | TRBD1 | . | TRBV3-1/TRBV3-2 | CASSQGTGGYEQYF | TGTGCCAGCAGCCAGGGGACAGGGGGCTACGAGCAGTACTTC
TRBJ1-2 | TRBD1 | few | TRBV6-5 | CASSFRDRNYGYTF | TGTGCCAGCAGCTTTAGGGACAGGAACTATGGCTACACCTTC
TRBJ2-7 | . | . | TRBV6-5 | CASSFSGARDVEQYF | TGTGCCAGCAGTTTTTCAGGGGCAAGGGACGTCGAGCAGTACTTC
TRBJ2-1 | TRBD2 | . | TRBV9 | CASSVTSGGYNEQFF | TGTGCCAGCAGCGTTACTAGCGGGGGTTACAATGAGCAGTTCTTC
TRBJ2-1 | . | . | TRBV6-6 | CASSYPRVGGTNEQFF | TGTGCCAGCAGTTACCCCCGGGTCGGCGGAACCAATGAGCAGTTCTTC
TRBJ2-1 | . | . | TRBV24-1 | CATSDTGTDWVANEQFF | TGTGCCACCAGTGATACCGGGACTGACTGGGTGGCTAATGAGCAGTTCTTC
TRBJ1-2 | . | . | TRBV28 | CASSLIQVYGYTF | TGTGCCAGCAGTTTGATCCAGGTCTATGGCTACACCTTC
TRBJ2-3 | TRBD1 | . | TRBV24-1 | CATSDQRTGGATDTQYF | TGTGCCACCAGTGACCAGCGGACAGGGGGCGCGACAGATACGCAGTATTTT
TRBJ1-1 | . | . | TRBV25-1 | CASSDSLGNTEAFF | TGTGCCAGCAGTGATAGTCTAGGGAACACTGAAGCTTTCTTT
TRBJ2-5 | TRBD1 | . | TRBV5-6 | CASSLAPGTGQETQYF | TGTGCCAGCAGCTTGGCCCCCGGGACAGGCCAAGAGACCCAGTACTTC
TRBJ1-2 | . | . | TRBV13 | CASRQIGWTETNYGYTF | TGTGCCAGCAGACAAATAGGGTGGACAGAGACTAACTATGGCTACACCTTC
TRBJ1-4 | . | . | TRBV4-1 | CASSQGLDSATNEKLFF | TGCGCCAGCAGCCAAGGGCTGGATAGCGCAACTAATGAAAAACTGTTTTTT
TRBJ2-3 | . | . | TRBV11-2 | CASSSIRGPSTDTQYF | TGTGCCAGCAGCTCGATCAGGGGCCCTAGCACAGATACGCAGTATTTT
TRBJ2-7 | TRBD1 | . | TRBV18 | CASSPVKWGQTSLVVDEQYF | TGTGCCAGCTCACCGGTGAAATGGGGACAGACAAGTCTCGTGGTTGACGAGCAGTACTTC
TRBJ2-3 | . | . | TRBV5-4 | CASSFSMLATDTQYF | TGTGCCAGCAGCTTCTCTATGCTAGCCACAGATACGCAGTATTTT
TRBJ1-2 | TRBD1 | . | TRBV2 | CASRQGPDSYGYTF | TGTGCCAGTCGACAGGGGCCGGATTCCTATGGCTACACCTTC
TRBJ1-2 | . | once | TRBV6-5 | CASRTGNRDGYTF | TGTGCCAGCAGGACGGGGAACAGGGATGGCTACACCTTC
TRBJ1-2 | TRBD1 | . | TRBV6-5 | CASSYVRTGGGYGYTF | TGTGCCAGCAGTTACGTACGGACAGGGGGAGGCTATGGCTACACCTTC
TRBJ2-7 | . | . | TRBV14 | CASSPLAGLVYEQYF | TGTGCCAGCAGCCCCTTGGCGGGGTTGGTCTACGAGCAGTACTTC
TRBJ2-3 | . | . | TRBV4-1 | CASSQGPTGASTDTQYF | TGCGCCAGCAGCCAAGGACCGACAGGAGCAAGCACAGATACGCAGTATTTT
TRBJ2-7 | TRBD2 | . | TRBV4-1 | CASSPQGLAGLEQYF | TGCGCCAGCAGCCCCCAGGGACTAGCGGGACTCGAGCAGTACTTC
TRBJ1-4 | TRBD1 | once | TRBV11-2 | CASSKRQGAWEKLFF | TGTGCCAGCAGTAAAAGACAGGGGGCTTGGGAAAAACTGTTTTTT